A single sample is the source of the 8 T cell receptor beta chains below, sequenced in a study of T cell responses to AZD1222 COVID-19 vaccine. The repertoire was sequenced with immunoSEQ multiplex PCR; TCRdb's copy has only in-frame clones and lacks some. The sample gives more than 95,000 clones, approximately 88% of which show up once; around 20% is in the top ten. The material was peripheral blood, obtained on day 0 of AZD1222 vaccination. The origin of the receptors is an adult in good health.

CDR3 DNA: TGTGCCTGGAGGGCCCCCGGGATAGATACGCAGTATTTT. It translates to CAWRAPGIDTQYF. The V gene is TRBV30, the J gene TRBJ2-3, with TRBD2 as a possible D gene (5 bases). The V end lost 3 bases, the J end lost 5 bases, and 12 bases lay between the germline ends. This CDR3 spans 13 amino acids. Germline CDR1 is GTSNPN and CDR2 is SVGIG (reference sequence).

The chain uses TRBV20-1 and TRBJ2-7; 9 bases fit TRBD2. Losses at the gene ends were 3 bases for V and 3 bases for J; bases not matched to a gene: 6. The germline V gene has CDR1 DFQATT and CDR2 SNEGSKA (reference sequence). This CDR3 comprises 14 residues. The CDR3 DNA reads TGCAGTGCTAGTGGGCTAGCGGGAAGCTACGAGCAGTACTTC. It codes for CSASGLAGSYEQYF.

The chain has TRBV6-5 and TRBJ1-1; 7 bases fit TRBD1. V trimming: 8 bases; J trimming: 1 base; junction bases outside the gene matches: 10. This CDR3 contains 15 residues. Germline CDR1 MNHEY, CDR2 SVGAGI. CDR3 DNA sequence: TGTGCCAGCTTCCAGGGGGGGTTCACGAACACTGAAGCTTTCTTT. This sequence encodes CASFQGGFTNTEAFF.

The chain carries TRBV6-5 and TRBJ2-1; D is possibly TRBD2 (5 bases). With 6 bases removed from V and 4 bases from J, the gap between germline ends came to 10 bases. This CDR3 has 13 residues. Germline lookup yields CDR1 MNHEY and CDR2 SVGAGI. In DNA form, the CDR3 reads TGTGCCAGCAGGGAGAGCGGTTACAATGAGCAGTTCTTC. Translating gives CASRESGYNEQFF.

The chain has TRBV27 and TRBJ2-3, with 8 nucleotides matching TRBD2. Germline V CDR1 and CDR2: MNHEY, SMNVEV (reference sequence). V lost 5 bases to trimming and J lost 7 bases; unmatched junction nucleotides: 14. The CDR3 is made up of 16 amino acids. This CDR3 is CASSLAGTSERNTQYF. CDR3 bases: TGTGCCAGCAGTCTCGCCGGGACTAGTGAGCGGAATACGCAGTATTTT.

The J gene is TRBJ2-3, the V gene TRBV11-2, with 11 bases that match TRBD2. CDR1 is SGHAT, CDR2 FQNNGV, per germline. Losses at the gene ends were 5 bases for V and 2 bases for J; bases not matched to a gene: 6. This CDR3 contains 16 residues. As DNA, the CDR3 is TGTGCCAGCAGCCCCAGACTAGCGGGGTTCACAGATACGCAGTATTTT. Amino acid sequence: CASSPRLAGFTDTQYF. Full variable domain (rest looked up from reference TRBV11-2 and TRBJ2-3): EAGVAQSPRYKIIEKRQSVAFWCNPISGHATLYWYQQILGQGPKLLIQFQNNGVVDDSQLPKDRFSAERLKGVDSTLKIQPAKLEDSAVYLCASSPRLAGFTDTQYFGPGTRLTVL.

This clone appeared once. CDR3 nucleotides: TGTGCCAGCAGTGATCCCGGTAGTGGAAACACCATATATTTT. Encoded protein: CASSDPGSGNTIYF. The chain couples TRBV25-1 to TRBJ1-3; no clear D. Trimming took 3 bases from V and 3 from J, leaving 9 bases between them. Germline assignment: CDR1 MGHDK and CDR2 SYGVNS. The CDR3 sequence is 14 residues long.

Details on this clone: The same CDR3 can be traced to other DNA sequences in this sample. The chain links TRBV11-2 to TRBJ1-1; no firm D call. The CDR3 is made up of 13 amino acids. Germline V gene sequence: CDR1 SGHAT, CDR2 FQNNGV. V gave up 1 base and J gave up 1 base, with 4 bases separating them. CDR3 sequence reads: CASSLGANTEAFF. CDR3 sequence (DNA): TGTGCCAGCAGCTTAGGGGCGAACACTGAAGCTTTCTTT.